These 15 T cell receptor beta chains were sequenced from one sample in a study of graft-versus-host responses after intestinal transplantation. The assay was immunoSEQ multiplex PCR, and TCRdb's table has in-frame clones only and misses some. The sample carries fewer than 9,500 clones, under 95% recorded once. Sequences were derived from PBMCs, sampled about 31 days after intestinal transplant. The receptor source for this set is a human patient who received an intestinal transplant, so some T cells may come from the graft donor.

The V and J genes are TRBV9 and TRBJ1-2; possible D gene TRBD1, 6 bases. The V end lost 0 bases, the J end lost 0 bases, and 9 bases lay between the germline ends. This CDR3 has 15 amino acids. The germline V gene has CDR1 SGDLS and CDR2 YYNGEE. The CDR3: CASSVEEGANYGYTF. The CDR3 nucleotides read TGTGCCAGCAGCGTAGAGGAGGGGGCTAACTATGGCTACACCTTC.

The chain carries TRBV4-1 and TRBJ1-2; D is undetermined. V was pared by 0 bases and J by 5 bases, with 10 bases between. The length of the CDR3 is 14 residues. Germline V lookup: CDR1 MGHRA, CDR2 YSYEKL. The CDR3 sequence: CASSQDPSGYGYTF. In DNA, the CDR3 is TGCGCCAGCAGCCAAGATCCATCGGGTTATGGCTACACCTTC.

This clone was counted once. V and J are TRBV4-2 and TRBJ1-5; no reliable D call. The germline CDR1 and CDR2 sequences are LGHNA and YNFKEQ. There are 15 residues in the CDR3. The germline V and J ends were trimmed by 0 bases and 3 bases, with 9 bases remaining between them. The CDR3 DNA follows: TGTGCCAGCAGCCAAGAGATGGGGTCCAATCAGCCCCAGCATTTT. Translating gives CASSQEMGSNQPQHF.

The rearrangement joins TRBV19 to TRBJ1-3, with TRBD1 matching over 10 bases. The ends lost 6 bases at V and 7 bases at J; junction bases unmatched: 9. The germline V gene has CDR1 LNHDA and CDR2 SQIVND (reference sequence). The CDR3 is made up of 15 amino acids. The CDR3 bases are TGTGCCAGTAGACCCACTCCGGGACAGGGGAACACCATATATTTT. As protein: CASRPTPGQGNTIYF.

The chain links TRBV27 to TRBJ2-7; 7 bases are a match to TRBD2. V gave up 3 bases and J gave up 3 bases; unmatched junction bases: 5. CDR3 length equals 14 residues. Germline CDR1 reads MNHEY; CDR2 reads SMNVEV (reference sequence). Written as DNA, the CDR3 is TGTGCCAGCAGTTTGGGCAGCGGGATCTACGAGCAGTACTTC. The encoded protein is CASSLGSGIYEQYF.

The V and J genes are TRBV4-1 and TRBJ2-5, with D possibly being TRBD1 (5 bases). Germline values: CDR1 MGHRA, CDR2 YSYEKL. This CDR3 region has 15 residues. Trimming pared 0 bases from V and 2 bases from J, leaving 10 bases between. CDR3 nucleotide sequence: TGCGCCAGCAGCCAAGATTGGGGCAGACAAGAGACCCAGTACTTC. Its translation is CASSQDWGRQETQYF.

The chain combines TRBV4-1 with TRBJ2-7; D gene uncertain. The CDR3 has 13 amino acids. V was shortened by 0 bases and J by 2 bases, with 5 bases between the two germline ends. CDR1 and CDR2 from the germline V gene are MGHRA and YSYEKL. In nucleotides, the CDR3 is TGCGCCAGCAGCCAAGAGGGCGCCTACGAGCAGTACTTC. This encodes CASSQEGAYEQYF.

V and J are TRBV5-6 and TRBJ1-5, with D unresolved. V was cut by 2 bases and J by 5 bases, with 5 bases left in between. CDR3 length equals 12 residues. Germline V gives CDR1 SGHDT, CDR2 YYEEEE. The CDR3 DNA follows: TGTGCCAGCAGCTTCGCAGATCAGCCCCAGCATTTT. Its translation: CASSFADQPQHF.

The chain carries TRBV7-6 and TRBJ1-1; D is ambiguous. The CDR3 length is 12 residues. Germline CDR1 SGHVS, CDR2 FNYEAQ. The V gene lost 4 bases and the J gene lost 5 bases, with 8 bases spanning the gap. CDR3 DNA sequence: TGTGCCAGCAGCTCGCCGGGGACTGAAGCTTTCTTT. This encodes CASSSPGTEAFF.

The genes are TRBV6-8 and TRBJ2-5; D not certain. The better agreement between TRBJ2-7 and the DNA end casts doubt on the J call. There are 14 residues in the CDR3. Germline CDR1 is MNHGY and CDR2 is SAAAGT. CDR3 DNA sequence: TGTGCCAGCAGTACGGCTCGGGCTGAGTACGAGCAGTACTTC. Translated, it gives CASSTARAEYEQYF.

The chain combines TRBV5-5 with TRBJ2-5; 14 nucleotides match TRBD2. Germline assignment: CDR1 SGHKS and CDR2 YYEKEE (reference sequence). This CDR3 region has 16 residues. J lost 8 bases, V lost 0 bases, and 6 bases had no gene match. This CDR3 is CASSLGLAGGLGTQYF. For the CDR3, the DNA is TGTGCCAGCAGCTTGGGACTAGCGGGGGGGCTGGGCACCCAGTACTTC.

The chain combines TRBV30 with TRBJ2-1; 9 nucleotides match TRBD1. From germline, CDR1 is GTSNPN and CDR2 SVGIG (reference sequence). The CDR3 runs to 11 residues. The junction had 3 bases not matched to a gene; V was cut back by 5 bases and J by 10 bases. The CDR3: CAWGTGNEQFF. The CDR3, as DNA: TGTGCCTGGGGGACAGGGAACGAGCAGTTCTTC.

V and J are TRBV25-1 and TRBJ2-3, with 9 bases fitting TRBD2. The CDR3 runs to 17 residues. Germline assignment: CDR1 MGHDK and CDR2 SYGVNS. V was clipped by 2 bases and J by 4 bases; unmatched bases: 10. CDR3 coding DNA: TGTGCCAGCAGTGAAGACAGCGGGGGGTTCAGTCCAGATACGCAGTATTTT. Translated, it gives CASSEDSGGFSPDTQYF.

The chain is built from TRBV6-5 and TRBJ2-3, with 8 positions matching TRBD2. The V gene's germline CDR1 is MNHEY and CDR2 SVGAGI. CDR3 length equals 15 residues. The junction had 7 bases not matched to a gene; V was cut back by 5 bases and J by 3 bases. The CDR3 region has the DNA TGTGCCAGCAGTCACGCCGGGACTAGGACAGATACGCAGTATTTT. This translates into CASSHAGTRTDTQYF.

The rearrangement uses TRBV13 and TRBJ1-1; the D gene is possibly TRBD1 (6 bases). This CDR3 spans 14 amino acids. Germline CDR1 PRHDT, CDR2 FYEKMQ (reference sequence). V was cut by 5 bases and J by 2 bases, with 12 bases left in between. The chain's CDR3 is CASSLSGVNTEAFF. The DNA of the CDR3 is TGTGCCAGCAGCCTCTCAGGGGTAAACACTGAAGCTTTCTTT.